In this sample, the clone carrying this TCR beta chain turned up a few times. Its antigen remains unknown. The assay was immunoSEQ multiplex PCR, and TCRdb's table has in-frame clones only and misses some. The sample shows a few hundred thousand clones, more than 80% of them seen only once. This CDR3 region has 12 residues. Trimming cost V 4 bases and J 8 bases, with 11 bases left between them. CDR1 is SEHNR and CDR2 is FQNEAQ in the germline V gene (reference sequence). This entry comes from a study of cytomegalovirus exposure and HLA in healthy donors. Study-level points and caveats: As confirmed in vitro, a few CMV-associated chains were specific for CMV antigens.

The donors were in the approximately 130-subject validation cohort, distinct from the approximately 670-subject first cohort. The V and J genes are TRBV7-9 and TRBJ1-2; no clear D. This TCR was recovered from a woman aged 18-29 years in good health and CMV-seronegative. The source material was PBMCs. In nucleotides, the CDR3 is TGTGCCAGCAGCTCGGGGATCCGAGGCTACACCTTC. It codes for CASSSGIRGYTF.